These 24 T cell receptor beta chains were all obtained from the same sample, sequenced in a study of T cells in Graves' hyperthyroidism and ophthalmopathy. What was amplified from RNA transcripts were TCR beta CDR3 regions. HTBI primers were the set used in a first-round RT-PCR of the TCR CDR3. TCRdb reprocessed the multiplex PCR reads with MiXCR, giving one entry per CDR3 protein. This sample carries 610,000 or so distinct CDR3 sequences, about 45% of them seen once, and the ten largest clones take roughly 7.7%. Sequencing input: peripheral blood or thyroid tissue (not recorded which). Receptor source: a woman aged 18-29 years with Graves' hyperthyroidism.

Ten or more counts support this clonotype. This chain uses TRBV29-1 with TRBJ2-7; D not resolved. Germline V gene lookup returns CDR1 SQVTM and CDR2 ANQGSEA. The CDR3 is 14 residues long. V dropped 3 bases and J dropped 3 bases, with 15 bases sitting between them. The CDR3 protein is CSVEASLGSYEQYF. The DNA for the CDR3 is TGCAGCGTTGAGGCGTCCCTCGGCAGCTACGAGCAGTACTTC.

In its sample, this clonotype was seen many times. This sequence joins TRBV7-9 and TRBJ1-2; D not resolved. This CDR3 is 12 amino acids long. V shed 2 bases and J shed 8 bases, with 9 bases lying between them. Germline V gives CDR1 SEHNR, CDR2 FQNEAQ (reference sequence). CDR3 DNA: TGTGCCAGCAGCTTACAGGAACGGGGCTACACCTTC. Translating it yields CASSLQERGYTF.

This clonotype was detected many times. This chain connects TRBV7-9 to TRBJ1-4; no clear D gene. CDR1 and CDR2 (germline): SEHNR, FQNEAQ (reference sequence). The CDR3 length is 15 residues. Trimming pared 2 bases from V and 8 bases from J, leaving 15 bases between. CDR3 sequence reads: CASSLFGFAMEKLFF. The DNA of the CDR3 is TGTGCCAGCAGCTTATTTGGTTTCGCGATGGAAAAACTGTTTTTT.

This rearrangement joins TRBV20-1 to TRBJ2-7, with 10 bases that match TRBD2. The junction had 1 base not matched to a gene; V was cut back by 0 bases and J by 2 bases. The CDR3 is 14 residues long. The germline V gene encodes CDR1 DFQATT and CDR2 SNEGSKA (reference sequence). Written as DNA, the CDR3 is TGCAGTGCTAGAGATCTAGCGGGAGCCTACGAGCAGTACTTC. It encodes CSARDLAGAYEQYF.

V usage is TRBV11-1 and J usage is TRBJ2-2, with D tentatively TRBD1 (6 bases). This CDR3 region has 16 residues. Germline V gives CDR1 SGHAT, CDR2 FQDESV (reference sequence). Trimming cost V 3 bases and J 5 bases, with 16 bases left between them. The CDR3 nucleotides read TGTGCCAGCAGCTTCGGACAGTGGGGGCGTACCGGGGAGCTGTTTTTT. It encodes CASSFGQWGRTGELFF. Full variable domain (remainder filled in from reference TRBV11-1 and TRBJ2-2): EAEVAQSPRYKITEKSQAVAFWCDPISGHATLYWYRQILGQGPELLVQFQDESVVDDSQLPKDRFSAERLKGVDSTLKIQPAELGDSAMYLCASSFGQWGRTGELFFGEGSRLTVL.

About this clonotype itself: This likely comes from a read error, as the CDR3 has no conserved phenylalanine or tryptophan at its end. This chain joins TRBV18 and TRBJ1-6; a possible D gene is TRBD1 (5 bases). Trimming cost V 0 bases and J 9 bases, with 12 bases left between them. The CDR3 loop spans 15 amino acids. Per the germline V gene, CDR1 is KGHSH and CDR2 is LQKENI. CDR3 sequence reads: CASSPPAGAGSPLHL. CDR3 coding DNA: TGTGCCAGCTCACCACCGGCCGGGGCTGGTTCACCCCTCCACCTT.

This clonotype was seen many times. V and J are TRBV20-1 and TRBJ1-1; D perhaps matches TRBD1 (6 bases). Germline-derived CDR1 and CDR2 are DFQATT and SNEGSKA (reference sequence). This CDR3 spans 13 amino acids. With 2 bases removed from V and 5 bases from J, the gap between germline ends came to 12 bases. The CDR3 DNA sequence: TGCAGTGCTAGAAACAGGGTGGTGACTGAAGCTTTCTTT. Translated, it gives CSARNRVVTEAFF.

This chain uses TRBV7-6 with TRBJ2-7; the match to TRBD2 covers 9 bases. This CDR3 spans 14 amino acids. After removal of 6 bases from V and 4 bases from J, the junction contained 7 bases not matched to a gene. Germline V gives CDR1 SGHVS, CDR2 FNYEAQ. The CDR3 coding sequence is TGTGCCAGCAGGCTAGCGGGATCGGCTTACGAGCAGTACTTC. Translation: CASRLAGSAYEQYF.

V and J are TRBV3-1 and TRBJ2-5; 8 bases align to TRBD1. The CDR3 covers 14 residues. CDR1 is LGHDT, CDR2 YNNKEL, per germline (reference sequence). With 4 bases clipped from V and 5 bases from J, the junction kept 6 bases outside the gene matches. CDR3 residues: CASSLRGPSETQYF. The CDR3 DNA sequence: TGTGCCAGCAGCCTCAGGGGGCCGTCGGAGACCCAGTACTTC.

This clonotype was detected a few times. The CDR3 DNA sequence: TGTGCCAGCAGCGGACTAGGACAGGCAGATACCTACGAGCAGTACTTC. This gives the protein CASSGLGQADTYEQYF. The chain has TRBV5-6 and TRBJ2-7; D may match TRBD1 or TRBD2 (7 bases each). Trimming took off 4 bases at V and 2 bases at J, with 19 bases between the two ends. This CDR3 is 16 amino acids long. Germline lookup yields CDR1 SGHDT and CDR2 YYEEEE.

This clonotype was counted at least ten times. The V gene is TRBV7-6, the J gene TRBJ1-5, with D unresolved. Germline CDR1 reads SGHVS; CDR2 reads FNYEAQ. This CDR3 spans 14 amino acids. V was pared by 5 bases and J by 0 bases, with 8 bases between. CDR3 in amino acids: CASSPGISNQPQHF. In DNA form, the CDR3 reads TGTGCCAGCAGCCCTGGGATTAGCAATCAGCCCCAGCATTTT.

This chain links TRBV7-2 with TRBJ2-3; tentatively, D is TRBD1 (5 bases). V dropped 5 bases and J dropped 1 base, with 16 bases sitting between them. This CDR3 is built from 16 residues. The germline V gene has CDR1 SGHTA and CDR2 FQGNSA. The CDR3 DNA is TGTGCCAGCAGCACCCGACAAGGGGATGGCACAGATACGCAGTATTTT. Its translation is CASSTRQGDGTDTQYF.

This clonotype was recorded many times. The genes are TRBV5-4 and TRBJ2-7; 7 nucleotides line up with TRBD2. Germline V lookup: CDR1 SGHNT, CDR2 YYREEE (reference sequence). There are 15 residues in the CDR3. V lost 4 bases and J lost 3; bases outside the gene matches: 10. CDR3 amino acids: CASSPGLGDVYEQYF. The CDR3 DNA reads as TGTGCCAGCAGCCCTGGACTAGGCGACGTCTACGAGCAGTACTTC.

This clonotype has a count of ten or more. This sequence joins TRBV12-3 or TRBV12-4 and TRBJ1-6; D is uncertain. The CDR3 has 14 amino acids. Trimming took 0 bases from V and 6 from J, leaving 6 bases between them. CDR3 in amino acids: CASSLAGSNSPLHF. CDR3 sequence (DNA): TGTGCCAGCAGTTTAGCAGGCTCTAATTCACCCCTCCACTTT.

This clonotype has just a few counts. The chain has TRBV5-8 and TRBJ1-2, with TRBD1 as a possible D gene (5 bases). Germline CDR1 reads SGHTS; CDR2 reads YDEGEE. The CDR3 extends over 15 amino acids. Trimming removed 0 bases from V and 5 bases from J, with 14 bases in between. This CDR3 reads CASSLVGTAKYGYTF. The DNA for the CDR3 is TGTGCCAGCAGCTTGGTTGGGACCGCAAAGTATGGCTACACCTTC.

In its sample, this clonotype was seen many times. This chain's CDR3 is CASSTGTTLGYTEAFF. The DNA for the CDR3 is TGTGCCAGTAGTACAGGGACCACCTTGGGTTACACTGAAGCTTTCTTT. The gene calls are TRBV19 and TRBJ1-1; TRBD1 is a possible D gene (5 bases). The ends were cut back, 4 bases at V and 3 bases at J, with 18 bases in the middle. This CDR3 is built from 16 residues. Looked up from germline, CDR1 is LNHDA and CDR2 is SQIVND (reference sequence).

The CDR3 nucleotides read TGTGCCAGCAGTGAGACAGGGGTTAAATCACCCCTCCACTTT. Residues: CASSETGVKSPLHF. J is TRBJ1-6 and V is TRBV12-3 or TRBV12-4, with 8 bases that match TRBD1. The CDR3 loop spans 14 amino acids. J was trimmed by 10 bases and V by 5 bases; bases with no gene match: 7.

Remarks on this clonotype: A read error may account for a junction end that differs from germline. The chain has TRBV7-6 and TRBJ2-7, with D maybe TRBD1 (6 bases). Per germline, CDR1 SGHVS and CDR2 FNYEAQ. This CDR3 spans 11 amino acids. The CDR3 bases are TGTGCCAGCAGGCGTGGGGGCGAGCAGCACTTC. Its protein is CASRRGGEQHF.

This clonotype has more than one count but fewer than ten. The chain employs TRBV7-8 and TRBJ2-3; D is undetermined. Germline loops: CDR1 SGHVS, CDR2 FQNEAQ. Trimming cost V 3 bases and J 5 bases, with 9 bases left between them. The CDR3 totals 13 residues. CDR3: CASSLKHGDTQYF. CDR3 DNA sequence: TGTGCCAGCAGCTTGAAGCATGGAGATACGCAGTATTTT.

This clonotype was observed many times. V and J are TRBV20-1 and TRBJ2-7; 7 nucleotides match TRBD2. This CDR3 is 12 amino acids long. Germline V lookup: CDR1 DFQATT, CDR2 SNEGSKA (reference sequence). Here the CDR3 DNA reads TGCAGCGGGCAGCGGGACCTGGGGGAGCAGTACTTC. It specifies CSGQRDLGEQYF.

CDR3 in DNA: TGTGCCAGCAGCCTAGGGACTAGCGGTCTCGAAGAGACCCAGTACTTC. Encoded protein: CASSLGTSGLEETQYF. The chain has TRBV5-4 and TRBJ2-5; 11 positions match TRBD2. This CDR3 comprises 16 residues. Germline values: CDR1 SGHNT, CDR2 YYREEE (reference sequence). V shed 4 bases and J 3 bases; nucleotides not matched to a gene: 8.

On this clonotype: A single base separates this from a much larger clone, so it may be a read error. The chain joins TRBV11-2 to TRBJ1-2; D possibly corresponds to TRBD1 (5 bases). Germline lookup yields CDR1 SGHAT and CDR2 FQNNGV. The CDR3 sequence is 14 residues long. CDR3 coding DNA: TGTGCCAGCAGCTTTTATCGGGGGATCTATGGCCACACCTTC. Translated, it gives CASSFYRGIYGHTF.

This clonotype has at least ten counts. The J gene is TRBJ2-7, the V gene TRBV4-1; D gene ambiguous. Trimming removed 4 bases at V and 2 bases at J, with 12 bases between. This CDR3 region has 14 residues. In germline, CDR1 is MGHRA, CDR2 YSYEKL. CDR3 sequence reads: CASSPSPLAYEQYF. As DNA, the CDR3 is TGCGCCAGCAGCCCGAGCCCGTTGGCCTACGAGCAGTACTTC.

Details on this clonotype: Just one base apart from a much larger clone, this may be a read error. The chain employs TRBV2 and TRBJ2-7; D may be TRBD1 (6 bases). CDR1 is SNHLY and CDR2 is FYNNEI in the germline V gene. The CDR3 totals 15 residues. The CDR3 here is CASSQAQGHSFEQYF. The CDR3 DNA sequence: TGTGCCAGCAGCCAAGCGCAGGGGCACTCCTTCGAGCAGTACTTC.